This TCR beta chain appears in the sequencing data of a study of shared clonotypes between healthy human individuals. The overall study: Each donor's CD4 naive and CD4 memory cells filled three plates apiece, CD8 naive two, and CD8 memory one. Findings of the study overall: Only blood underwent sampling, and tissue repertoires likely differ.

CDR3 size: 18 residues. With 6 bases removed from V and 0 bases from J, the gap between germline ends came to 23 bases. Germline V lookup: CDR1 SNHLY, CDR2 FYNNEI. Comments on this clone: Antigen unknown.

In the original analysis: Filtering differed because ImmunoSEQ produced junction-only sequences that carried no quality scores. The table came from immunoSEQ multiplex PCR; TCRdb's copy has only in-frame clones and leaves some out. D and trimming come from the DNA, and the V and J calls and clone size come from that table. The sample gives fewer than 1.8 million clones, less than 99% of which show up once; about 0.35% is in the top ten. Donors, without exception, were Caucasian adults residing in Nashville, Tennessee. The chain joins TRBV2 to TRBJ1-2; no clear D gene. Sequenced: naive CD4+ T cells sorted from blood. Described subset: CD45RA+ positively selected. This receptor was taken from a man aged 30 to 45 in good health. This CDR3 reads CASSRFRTDTIANYGYTF. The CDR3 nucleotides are TGTGCCAGCAGCCGCTTTAGGACTGACACCATAGCTAACTATGGCTACACCTTC.